This TCR beta chain was observed in a study of cytomegalovirus exposure and HLA in healthy donors. V shed 5 bases and J 2 bases; nucleotides not matched to a gene: 5. Per germline, CDR1 SGHAT and CDR2 FQNNGV. This CDR3 is built from 15 residues. In the PCR, 60 Vbeta and 13 Jbeta primers were used. Data came from immunoSEQ multiplex PCR; TCRdb stores just in-frame clones and leaves some out. The profile covers over 200,000 clones, with about three quarters appearing a single time and less than 3% taken by the ten largest. The donors (healthy individuals) were bone marrow donors. At the time of sampling, donors were nominally healthy, though unrecorded immune exposures were likely.

Sequences were obtained from PBMCs. The sequence was obtained from a woman aged 60-75 years in good health and CMV-seropositive. The chain links TRBV11-2 to TRBJ1-5; 8 bases match TRBD1. CDR3: CASSPGQAGNQPQHF. As DNA, the CDR3 is TGTGCCAGCAGCCCGGGACAGGCGGGCAATCAGCCCCAGCATTTT.